These 7 T cell receptor beta chains originate from one sample sequenced in a study of T cell responses to AZD1222 COVID-19 vaccine (dated by TCRdb to the early 2020s). What the time point label conveys for this sample: baseline before first vaccination. Libraries were built with the immunoSEQ multiplex PCR assay. What TCRdb holds here is the immuneACCESS table cut down to in-frame rearrangements. Part of the clones is not present; checked against another copy, under half of the missing clones reflect an unresolved V gene, and the others are unexplained. The sample table holds about 99,000 clones, of which nearly 90% were seen once. Less than 3.5% of the sample lies in the top ten. Sequences were derived from peripheral blood, sampled on day 0 of AZD1222 vaccination. The receptors derive from an adult in good health.

This chain connects TRBV13 to TRBJ2-7, with TRBD2 matching 10 bases. CDR1 and CDR2 (germline): PRHDT, FYEKMQ (reference sequence). Trimming took 5 bases from V and 2 from J; bases not matched to a gene: 3. CDR3 size: 14 residues. The CDR3 here is CASSQGLAAYEQYV. In nucleotides, the CDR3 is TGTGCCAGCAGCCAAGGACTAGCGGCCTACGAGCAGTACGTC.

The chain is built from TRBV6-5 and TRBJ2-1; 7 nucleotides match TRBD1. Per germline, CDR1 MNHEY and CDR2 SVGAGI. V trimming: 10 bases; J trimming: 3 bases; junction bases outside the gene matches: 6. The CDR3 is made up of 13 amino acids. For the CDR3, the DNA is TGTGCCACCGACGGACAGGTCTACAATGAGCAGTTCTTC. It specifies CATDGQVYNEQFF.

This clone was counted only a few times. V and J are TRBV18 and TRBJ1-2; D is ambiguous. V lost 3 bases and J lost 7, with 18 bases in between. CDR1 is KGHSH, CDR2 LQKENI, per germline. The CDR3 spans 15 residues. The CDR3 coding sequence is TGTGCCAGCTCACCGCCCCTCGTTTTGTTTACTGGCTACACCTTC. It codes for CASSPPLVLFTGYTF.

This chain connects TRBV5-6 to TRBJ2-2; 7 positions agree with TRBD1. The J segment lost 4 bases and the V segment lost 0 bases, leaving 3 bases of the junction unmatched. The germline V gene encodes CDR1 SGHDT and CDR2 YYEEEE. CDR3 length: 15 amino acids. The CDR3 protein is CASSLDRGPTGELFF. CDR3 coding DNA: TGTGCCAGCAGCTTGGACAGGGGACCCACCGGGGAGCTGTTTTTT. Variable domain in full (rest from reference TRBV5-6 and TRBJ2-2): DAGVTQSPTHLIKTRGQQVTLRCSPKSGHDTVSWYQQALGQGPQFIFQYYEEEERQRGNFPDRFSGHQFPNYSSELNVNALLLGDSALYLCASSLDRGPTGELFFGEGSRLTVL.

This chain joins TRBV6-5 and TRBJ2-3, with 7 bases lining up with TRBD2. The CDR3 has 13 residues. Germline CDR1 is MNHEY and CDR2 is SVGAGI. V lost 6 bases and J lost 7; bases outside the gene matches: 7. DNA for the CDR3: TGTGCCAGCAGAGCCGGGACTATCAATACGCAGTATTTT. Its protein is CASRAGTINTQYF.

This clone was recorded a few times. The chain joins TRBV7-2 to TRBJ1-2; 8 bases match TRBD1. The V gene's germline CDR1 is SGHTA and CDR2 FQGNSA. J gave up 5 bases and V 5 bases, and 4 bases lay outside the gene matches. The CDR3 length is 13 residues. The CDR3 is CASSPGGRYGYTF. In DNA, the CDR3 is TGTGCCAGCAGCCCAGGGGGCAGGTATGGCTACACCTTC.

A few counts support this clone. V gene TRBV7-2 combines with J gene TRBJ1-3, with 7 positions matching TRBD1. The germline V gene has CDR1 SGHTA and CDR2 FQGNSA. V lost 0 bases to trimming and J lost 9 bases; unmatched junction nucleotides: 5. The CDR3 is 14 residues long. CDR3 in amino acids: CASSLAVRGSTIYF. The CDR3 DNA follows: TGTGCCAGCAGCTTAGCGGTCAGGGGGAGCACCATATATTTT.